This T cell receptor (beta chain) was recovered during a study of regulatory T cells in long-lasting Graves disease. Study outcomes and limitations: Newly diagnosed disease favored TRBV20-1 and TRBJ2-1 over persistent disease.

Only a few counts were recorded for this clonotype. Its antigen is as yet unknown. The germline gives CDR1 MDHEN, CDR2 SYDVKM. The CDR3 runs to 11 residues. Between the trimmed V and J ends, which lost 9 bases and 10 bases, there was a span of 15 bases. The TCR beta library used iRepertoire HTBI primers with Arm-PCR amplification of CDR3. Via MiXCR, TCRdb re-called the multiplex PCR reads, giving one row per CDR3 protein. This sample has 430,000 or so distinct CDR3 sequences, with approximately 22% found just once. Time point of the sample: persistent/refractory GD, antithyroid drugs over 5 years with positive TRAb. PBMCs provided the RNA from which the TCR library was made.

The sequencing used peripheral blood mononuclear cells (PBMCs), collected when the disease was refractory, from a patient treated with antithyroid drugs. The receptor comes from a female donor with Graves disease. This chain links TRBV28 with TRBJ1-1; the D gene is possibly TRBD1 (5 bases). The CDR3 bases are TGTGCCAGTAAGGACAAATCGGGAGCTTTCTTT. Translation: CASKDKSGAFF.